This T cell receptor (beta chain) came from a study of blood T cell repertoires in COVID-19. Study context: Whether acute or convalescent, the COVID-19 samples came from the United States, Italy and Spain.

Original processing methods: Researchers report that nucleated cell counts were estimated from reference gene primer amplification. The table came from immunoSEQ multiplex PCR; TCRdb's copy has only in-frame clones and leaves some out. V and J calls and clone size are copied from that table; D and trimming were computed from the DNA. The table records around 140,000 clones, approximately 78% of them present only once. Germline CDR1 and CDR2: MRHNA and SNTAGT. J was trimmed by 8 bases and V by 2 bases; bases with no gene match: 7. This CDR3 region has 15 residues. This study enrolled people aged about 18 to 90 from approximately 25 US geographic areas. Assignments of participants to cohorts depended upon their own reported clinical history. The table lists this clone with many counts.

The chain uses TRBV6-4 and TRBJ2-1; 9 bases line up with TRBD1. This TCR was recovered from a woman aged 45-65 years who had recovered from COVID-19. The sequencing input was PBMCs or T cells enriched from blood (not recorded which). This CDR3 reads CASSDGTGSVDEQFF. CDR3 sequence (DNA): TGTGCCAGCAGTGACGGGACAGGGTCGGTAGATGAGCAGTTCTTC.